These T cell receptor beta chains were read from a single sample in a study of blood T cell repertoires in COVID-19. Data came from immunoSEQ multiplex PCR; TCRdb stores just in-frame clones and leaves some out. The table lists a few hundred thousand clones, 88% of them singletons. Sequencing was performed on PBMCs or T cells enriched from blood (not recorded which). These receptors were obtained from a woman aged 45-60 years with acute COVID-19. The CDR3 runs from the conserved cysteine through the conserved F or W. Each record gives: D gene, J gene, V gene, clone size, CDR3 DNA, CDR3 protein. The D gene is left open where the match is weak. Not all rows give a size; the values are once, few, many and, for expanded clones, a class.

d_call: TRBD2
j_call: TRBJ2-3
v_call: TRBV7-8
clone_size: -
cdr3_nt: TGTGCCAGCAGCCGGGGGGAGGCGGATACGCAGTATTTT
cdr3_aa: CASSRGEADTQYF

d_call: TRBD1
j_call: TRBJ1-3
v_call: TRBV6-6
clone_size: few
cdr3_nt: TGTGCCAGCAGTCGGAACAGGGGGATCACCTCTGGAAACACCATATATTTT
cdr3_aa: CASSRNRGITSGNTIYF

d_call: TRBD2
j_call: TRBJ2-4
v_call: TRBV4-3
clone_size: few
cdr3_nt: TGCGCCAGCAGCCAAGTGGCTGGGACTAGCGGGGAAAACATTCAGTACTTC
cdr3_aa: CASSQVAGTSGENIQYF

d_call: TRBD2
j_call: TRBJ2-5
v_call: TRBV30
clone_size: -
cdr3_nt: TGTGCCTGGAGTGTGGGGGGGGAGACCCAGTACTTC
cdr3_aa: CAWSVGGETQYF

d_call: TRBD1
j_call: TRBJ1-1
v_call: TRBV6-4
clone_size: -
cdr3_nt: TGTGCCAGCAGGCACCGACAGGGGTTGAACACTGAAGCTTTCTTT
cdr3_aa: CASRHRQGLNTEAFF

d_call: -
j_call: TRBJ2-3
v_call: TRBV2
clone_size: -
cdr3_nt: TGTGCCTCAAGGCCGGCGGGCCGGGGAGATACGCAGTATTTT
cdr3_aa: CASRPAGRGDTQYF

d_call: TRBD2
j_call: TRBJ2-3
v_call: TRBV25-1
clone_size: once
cdr3_nt: TGTGCCAGCTTAGCGGGAGGTCGGGATACGCAGTATTTT
cdr3_aa: CASLAGGRDTQYF

d_call: TRBD2
j_call: TRBJ2-3
v_call: TRBV7-2
clone_size: -
cdr3_nt: TGTGCCAGCAGCTACCTGACTAGCGGGATCACAGATACGCAGTATTTT
cdr3_aa: CASSYLTSGITDTQYF

d_call: -
j_call: TRBJ2-1
v_call: TRBV29-1
clone_size: once
cdr3_nt: TGCAGCGGTAGGAGGGCGGATGAGCAGTTCTTC
cdr3_aa: CSGRRADEQFF

d_call: -
j_call: TRBJ2-7
v_call: TRBV1
clone_size: once
cdr3_nt: TGCACCAGCAGCCCTTGCCCCTTCCCGGGACAGGGATACGAGCAGTACTTC
cdr3_aa: CTSSPCPFPGQGYEQYF

d_call: -
j_call: TRBJ1-3
v_call: TRBV2
clone_size: many
cdr3_nt: TGTGCCAGCAGGGGTACGACAGCCAGCTCTGGAAACACCATATATTTT
cdr3_aa: CASRGTTASSGNTIYF

d_call: -
j_call: TRBJ1-6
v_call: TRBV19
clone_size: -
cdr3_nt: TGTGCCAGTAGCAGATCACAAACATCCTCTTCACCCCTCCACTTT
cdr3_aa: CASSRSQTSSSPLHF

d_call: TRBD1
j_call: TRBJ2-7
v_call: TRBV27
clone_size: -
cdr3_nt: TGTGCCAGCAGTACTCGGCCGGGACAGGGGAGGTACGAGCAGTACTTC
cdr3_aa: CASSTRPGQGRYEQYF

d_call: -
j_call: TRBJ2-2
v_call: TRBV2
clone_size: -
cdr3_nt: TGTGCCAGCAGTGAAGTTCCTAGCGCGAACACCGGGGAGCTGTTTTTT
cdr3_aa: CASSEVPSANTGELFF

d_call: -
j_call: TRBJ2-2
v_call: TRBV7-8
clone_size: -
cdr3_nt: TGTGCCAGCAGCTTAGCGGGAGTGGTCACCGGGGAGCTGTTTTTT
cdr3_aa: CASSLAGVVTGELFF

d_call: -
j_call: TRBJ2-1
v_call: TRBV5-1
clone_size: -
cdr3_nt: TGCGCCAGCAGCTTGGACTCCCTGGCGGGGCCCTACAATGAGCAGTTCTTC
cdr3_aa: CASSLDSLAGPYNEQFF

d_call: TRBD1
j_call: TRBJ2-3
v_call: TRBV6-1
clone_size: -
cdr3_nt: TGTGCCAGCAGTGAAGCTCCGGGACAGTACCCAGATACGCAGTATTTT
cdr3_aa: CASSEAPGQYPDTQYF

d_call: TRBD2
j_call: TRBJ2-1
v_call: TRBV27
clone_size: -
cdr3_nt: TGTGCCAGCAGCGTAGCGGGCCCCTACAATGAGCAGTTCTTC
cdr3_aa: CASSVAGPYNEQFF

d_call: -
j_call: TRBJ2-5
v_call: TRBV2
clone_size: -
cdr3_nt: TGTGCCAGCAGTGGCTCAGGAGGGTTTCGAGAGACCCAGTACTTC
cdr3_aa: CASSGSGGFRETQYF

d_call: TRBD2
j_call: TRBJ2-1
v_call: TRBV7-2
clone_size: -
cdr3_nt: TGTGCCAGCAGCTTAGAGAGCGGGAGGAGCTCCTACAATGAGCAGTTCTTC
cdr3_aa: CASSLESGRSSYNEQFF

d_call: TRBD1
j_call: TRBJ2-1
v_call: TRBV9
clone_size: -
cdr3_nt: TGTGCCAGCAGCGCGACAGGGGGCGGAAATGAGCAGTTCTTC
cdr3_aa: CASSATGGGNEQFF